This TCR beta chain is from a study of cytomegalovirus exposure and HLA in healthy donors. The study, taken as a whole, reports: Reportedly, a later analysis found an Asian-associated ancestry cluster had fewer N-insertions than the roughly 700-donor mean. The study flagged some 170 TCR beta chains as cytomegalovirus-associated.

Details on this clone: Antigen: not known.

The CDR3 length is 15 residues. CDR1 is SGHNT, CDR2 YYREEE, per germline (reference sequence). With 5 bases clipped from V and 7 bases from J, the junction kept 10 bases outside the gene matches. PCR primers comprised 60 Vbeta and 13 Jbeta primers. Only in-frame clones appear in the TCRdb table, and some are missing; sequencing was by immunoSEQ multiplex PCR. This table holds some 95,000 clones, around 84% found once. The chain couples TRBV5-4 to TRBJ2-1; 9 nucleotides match TRBD2. The sequenced sample was PBMCs. This receptor was obtained from a woman between 35 and 50 years old in good health and CMV-seropositive. The CDR3 is CASSTTGTSRNEQFF. CDR3 nucleotides: TGTGCCAGCAGTACTACCGGGACTAGCAGGAATGAGCAGTTCTTC.